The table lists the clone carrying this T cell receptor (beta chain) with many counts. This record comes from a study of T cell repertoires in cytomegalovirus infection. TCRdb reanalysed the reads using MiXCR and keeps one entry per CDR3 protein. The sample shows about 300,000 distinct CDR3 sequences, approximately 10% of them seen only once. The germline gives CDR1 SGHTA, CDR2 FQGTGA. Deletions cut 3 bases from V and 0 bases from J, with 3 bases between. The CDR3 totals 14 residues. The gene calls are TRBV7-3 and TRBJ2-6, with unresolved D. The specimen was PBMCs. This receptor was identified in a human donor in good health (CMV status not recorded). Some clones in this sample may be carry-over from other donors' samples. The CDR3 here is CASSFNSGANVLTF. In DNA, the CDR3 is TGTGCCAGCAGCTTCAACTCTGGGGCCAACGTCCTGACTTTC. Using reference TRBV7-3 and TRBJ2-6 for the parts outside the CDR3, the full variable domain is GAGVSQTPSNKVTEKGKYVELRCDPISGHTALYWYRQSLGQGPEFLIYFQGTGAADDSGLPNDRFFAVRPEGSVSTLKIQRTERGDSAVYLCASSFNSGANVLTFGAGSRLTVL.